The 10 T cell receptor beta chains in this list originate from one sample, sequenced in a study of T cells in Graves' hyperthyroidism and ophthalmopathy. Amplification of TCR beta CDR3 regions used RNA as the template. HTBI primers were employed in a first-round RT-PCR of the TCR CDR3. MiXCR, run by TCRdb on the multiplex PCR reads, gives a single entry per CDR3 protein. Altogether about 610,000 distinct CDR3 sequences are present, approximately 14% being singletons, with the ten largest covering about 4.5%. What was sequenced was blood. The receptor set was obtained from a middle-aged woman with Graves' ophthalmopathy.

J is TRBJ2-3 and V is TRBV4-1, with no clear D. Germline V gene sequence: CDR1 MGHRA, CDR2 YSYEKL. V lost 1 base, J lost 0 bases, and 8 bases lay in between. This CDR3 has 15 residues. The CDR3 sequence: CASSQAPDSTDTQYF. The CDR3 region has the DNA TGCGCCAGCAGCCAAGCCCCGGACAGCACAGATACGCAGTATTTT.

This clonotype was recorded at least ten times. The rearrangement uses TRBV5-4 and TRBJ2-1; 11 positions agree with TRBD2. Germline values: CDR1 SGHNT, CDR2 YYREEE (reference sequence). The junction had 16 bases not matched to a gene; V was cut back by 4 bases and J by 7 bases. This CDR3 contains 18 residues. Here the CDR3 reads CASSRTPDTSGSGNEQFF. In DNA, the CDR3 is TGTGCCAGCAGCCGCACCCCCGACACTAGCGGGAGTGGGAATGAGCAGTTCTTC.

At least ten counts were recorded for this clonotype. V usage is TRBV14 and J usage is TRBJ2-4; D call uncertain. The length of the CDR3 is 12 residues. Germline assignment: CDR1 SGHDN and CDR2 FVKESK. Trimming removed 2 bases from V and 11 bases from J, with 10 bases in between. Here the CDR3 reads CASSQFVGLQYF. The CDR3 DNA reads as TGTGCCAGCAGCCAATTCGTAGGACTTCAGTACTTC.

This clonotype showed up many times. The chain joins TRBV5-1 to TRBJ2-7; D not resolved. Germline V gene sequence: CDR1 SGHRS, CDR2 YFSETQ. The CDR3 is made up of 16 amino acids. Trimming left V 0 bases short and J 4 bases short, with 17 bases between. CDR3 sequence reads: CASSLVSVRETYEQYF. CDR3 DNA sequence: TGCGCCAGCAGCTTGGTATCTGTCAGAGAGACTTACGAGCAGTACTTC.

This clonotype showed up just a few times. V and J are TRBV3-1 and TRBJ2-5; either TRBD1 or TRBD2 may fit D (6 bases each). This CDR3 comprises 14 residues. Per germline, CDR1 LGHDT and CDR2 YNNKEL (reference sequence). Trimming took off 6 bases at V and 10 bases at J, with 21 bases between the two ends. CDR3 protein: CASRHEGGVDDQYF. The CDR3 nucleotides read TGTGCCAGCAGACATGAGGGGGGCGTTGATGACCAGTACTTC.

This clonotype has ten or more counts. The rearrangement joins TRBV6-2 or TRBV6-3 to TRBJ1-5; a possible D gene is TRBD1 (6 bases). Germline V gives CDR1 MNHEY, CDR2 SVGEGT. Trimming took off 6 bases at V and 6 bases at J, with 12 bases between the two ends. CDR3 length: 13 residues. CDR3 sequence (DNA): TGTGCCAGCAGCACAGGGTGGGCTCAGCCCCAGCATTTT. It is translated as CASSTGWAQPQHF.

The chain recombines TRBV7-2 with TRBJ2-7, with a possible D match to TRBD2 (5 bases). In germline, CDR1 is SGHTA, CDR2 FQGNSA. The CDR3 has 14 amino acids. The ends were cut back, 3 bases at V and 3 bases at J, with 12 bases in the middle. In DNA form, the CDR3 reads TGTGCCAGCAGCTTGAAGGATGGGAGCTACGAGCAGTACTTC. Encoded protein: CASSLKDGSYEQYF.

The V and J genes are TRBV6-2 or TRBV6-3 and TRBJ1-2; D may be TRBD1 (6 bases). This CDR3 region has 13 residues. Looked up from germline, CDR1 is MNHEY and CDR2 is SVGEGT. Trimming removed 4 bases at V and 6 bases at J, with 12 bases between. The CDR3 sequence: CASSWGPGDGYTF. For the CDR3, the DNA is TGTGCCAGCAGTTGGGGCCCAGGGGATGGCTACACCTTC.

The chain employs TRBV2 and TRBJ2-7; 9 positions agree with TRBD1. V was pared by 6 bases and J by 1 base, with 7 bases of the junction left unmatched. The CDR3 extends over 15 amino acids. The germline gives CDR1 SNHLY, CDR2 FYNNEI. The CDR3 nucleotides are TGTGCCAGCAGGGATAGACAGGGGGTATCCTACGAGCAGTACTTC. Amino acid sequence: CASRDRQGVSYEQYF. The variable domain in full, completed from reference TRBV2 and TRBJ2-7, reads EPEVTQTPSHQVTQMGQEVILRCVPISNHLYFYWYRQILGQKVEFLVSFYNNEISEKSEIFDDQFSVERPDGSNFTLKIRSTKLEDSAMYFCASRDRQGVSYEQYFGPGTRLTVT.

The chain is built from TRBV27 and TRBJ1-2; D remains ambiguous. Trimming took 5 bases from V and 4 from J, leaving 11 bases between them. The CDR3 contains 13 residues. Germline V CDR1 and CDR2: MNHEY, SMNVEV (reference sequence). The CDR3 is CASSPSLTYGYTF. For the CDR3, the DNA is TGTGCCAGCAGTCCTTCATTGACCTATGGCTACACCTTC.